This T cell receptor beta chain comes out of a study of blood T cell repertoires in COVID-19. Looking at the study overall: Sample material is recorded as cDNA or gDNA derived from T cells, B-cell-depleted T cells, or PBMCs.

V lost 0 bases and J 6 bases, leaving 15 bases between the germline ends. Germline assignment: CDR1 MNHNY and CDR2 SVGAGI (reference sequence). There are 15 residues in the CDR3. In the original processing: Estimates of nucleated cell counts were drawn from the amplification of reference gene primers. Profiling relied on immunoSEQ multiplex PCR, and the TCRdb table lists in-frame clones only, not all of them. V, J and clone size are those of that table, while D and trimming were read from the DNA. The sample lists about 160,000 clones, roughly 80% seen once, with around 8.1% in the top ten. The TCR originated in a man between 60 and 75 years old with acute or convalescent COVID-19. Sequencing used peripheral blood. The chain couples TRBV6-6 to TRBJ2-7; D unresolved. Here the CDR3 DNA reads TGTGCCAGCAGTTACTCATCACCGATCACATCCGAGCAGTACTTC. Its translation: CASSYSSPITSEQYF.